The sequence of this TCR beta chain was determined in a study of cytomegalovirus exposure and HLA in healthy donors. The study ran its PCR with 60 Vbeta and 13 Jbeta primers. Clones were sequenced by immunoSEQ multiplex PCR, and TCRdb holds only the in-frame ones, with some missing. Found here are approximately 110,000 clones, about three quarters of them singletons; the top ten hold less than 2.5%. This clone was found a few times. The CDR3 runs to 15 residues. In germline, CDR1 is SEHNR, CDR2 FQNEAQ (reference sequence). The junction had 6 bases not matched to a gene; V was cut back by 1 base and J by 4 bases.

Sequenced material: PBMCs. The chain employs TRBV7-9 and TRBJ2-5; 7 bases agree with TRBD1. This TCR came from a man aged 50-60 years in good health and CMV-seronegative. The CDR3 loop reads CASSLGGGQTETQYF. The CDR3 DNA reads TGTGCCAGCAGCTTAGGTGGGGGACAGACAGAGACCCAGTACTTC. The complete variable domain, with remaining parts taken from reference TRBV7-9 and TRBJ2-5, reads DTGVSQNPRHKITKRGQNVTFRCDPISEHNRLYWYRQTLGQGPEFLTYFQNEAQLEKSRLLSDRFSAERPKGSFSTLEIQRTEQGDSAMYLCASSLGGGQTETQYFGPGTRLLVL.